This T cell receptor beta chain is drawn from a study of long-term antiretroviral therapy in people with HIV (dated by TCRdb to between 2021 and 2022). Some background on the complete study: The earliest samples were collected roughly a decade before the 2015 WHO recommendation for immediate ART, at a time when ART was usually postponed until CD4 counts fell. A retrospective serial study tested whether ART initiation and durable HIV suppression were associated with changes in peripheral blood TRB repertoire composition and diversity. The cohort contributed fewer than 200 cryopreserved PBMC samples from 30 adults with confirmed HIV infection, collected serially over a mean of 6 years (range 1-12). About a third of the roughly 30 participants with HIV were female. No cross-contamination during QIAcube processing was shown when test extractions of a monoclonal T-cell line were performed alongside a few dozen polyclonal samples. Broader findings and caveats from the paper: Because pre-ART samples had limited cell numbers, unsorted PBMC were profiled rather than sorted CD4+ and CD8+ T cells. Starting ART was linked to a significant rise in TRB diversity, yet even after long-term ART the diversity remained significantly lower than in transplant donor controls. Inferences about post-ART repertoire changes were limited because no data were available on ART adherence, viral resistance or therapy changes. Because PBMC availability was limited, only the TCR beta chain was sequenced, with no alpha chain pairing. Expanded TRB clones identified before ART initiation dominated the repertoire at all time points, although this dominance fluctuated and declined in many PLHIV after ART. Compared with controls, HIV repertoires had narrower CDR3 length ranges, and the network structure pointed to an antigen-experienced repertoire that shifted only slightly toward naive after ART. The samples span the years 2004 to 2017, and the ART regimens used may be less effective than current regimens.

Based on the germline V gene (reference sequence), the CDR1 and CDR2 sequences are MNHEY and SMNVEV. Unmatched junction bases come to 10, with V trimmed by 6 bases and J by 7 bases. The CDR3, cysteine through phenylalanine, is 15 amino acids long. Only the CDR3 part of the read is kept: 45 bases, read in frame from the first base. To be included, a participant needed at least one PBMC sample from before ART initiation plus at least two post-ART samples. Treatment was received in the United States of America by all participants with HIV. Before DNA extraction, cryopreserved samples of roughly 0.9-11 million PBMC were thawed and washed. At the time of the earliest PBMC sample, participants with HIV were aged between roughly 20 and 60 years. Per participant, PBMC samples came from 1-4 timepoints prior to ART initiation and 2-8 timepoints following ART initiation, for a median of 7 samples. Serial HIV viral load, CD4+ T-cell count, ART history and demographic data were obtained for every participant. A Qiagen kit on a QIAcube was used to extract genomic DNA from unsorted PBMC, with samples processed in batches of 12.

Worth noting for this clone: The antigen it recognizes is unknown. No per-base quality is available; no much larger clone lies one base away.

The immunoSEQ hsTCRB v3.0 assay was used at survey level resolution for TRB variable region sequencing. TRB sequencing targeted a depth of about 35,000-55,000 T-cell genomes per sample. An Illumina MiSeq with a v3 150-cycle kit was used to sequence the pooled TRB libraries. The authors' pipeline ran thus. Repertoire analysis was run in R within a reproducible Nextflow workflow that covered QC, data transformation and analysis. LymphoSeq2, an R package for AIRR-Seq data exploration, was used to implement custom analyses. A few samples yielding fewer than 5000 total TRB sequences were excluded, leaving 150 to 200 analyzed HIV repertoires. Among the roughly 190 retained HIV repertoires, approximately 57 were collected before ART initiation and about 130 were collected after ART initiation. Repertoires were downsampled to 5000 TRB nucleotide sequences, and summary statistics were averaged over 100 downsampling iterations. The analysis kept only TRB sequences whose CDR3 regions were at least seven amino acids long. Two measures captured diversity: a Shannon entropy-derived clonality score and the Gini coefficient. In the repertoire networks, any two of the top 5000 CDR3 amino acid sequences were connected whenever the two sequences differed by an edit distance of one. Antigen specificity groups and MHC restriction were predicted for TRB CDR3 amino acid sequences with GLIPH2. To flag known associations with CMV, EBV, HIV or tissue antigens, CDR3 amino acid sequences were compared against VDJdb and McPAS-TCR. Pre-ART, post-ART and control groups were compared with Wilcoxon signed-rank tests and Holm-Bonferroni correction. Imported from immuneACCESS, the table was reduced by TCRdb to in-frame sequences with V and J called. These copies leave out some clones; in studies compared against another copy, an unresolved V gene accounts for under half, and the cause of the remainder is not known. D and trimming were read from the DNA, whereas the V and J calls and clone size are those reported in that table. This sample lists fewer than 35,000 clones; around 85% were detected once. Together, the top ten hold 4.4% of the sample.

The TCR sequence derives from a man between 18 and 35 years old with HIV. The sequences come from unsorted PBMCs, collected about 3.4 years after starting antiretroviral therapy. The V and J segments used are TRBV27 and TRBJ2-2; 8 of the junction bases match TRBD2. The sequenced DNA: TGTGCCAGCAGGCAAGCCGGGACTAGGCGCGGGGAGCTGTTTTTT. Translated, this gives CASRQAGTRRGELFF.